This is a list of T cell receptor beta chains from one sample in a study of blood T cells in healthy people across ages. TCRdb re-called the 5' RACE reads through MiXCR, storing one row per CDR3 protein. The table shows 550,000 to 750,000 distinct CDR3 sequences, with 20% to 25% occurring only once. Sequencing was done on a sample of blood. These receptors all come from a man aged 65 to 79 in good health. Both conserved end residues are part of each CDR3. A D gene is named only where the DNA matches it firmly. The size field is filled for only some rows; it gives once, few, many or a size class.

J gene,D gene,clone size,V gene,CDR3 protein,CDR3 DNA
TRBJ1-5,NA,NA,TRBV6-6,CASTTYSNQPQHF,TGTGCCAGCACCACGTATAGCAATCAGCCCCAGCATTTT
TRBJ2-5,TRBD1,many,TRBV5-1,CASSTTGDPRETQYF,TGCGCCAGCAGCACGACAGGGGACCCTCGTGAGACCCAGTACTTC
TRBJ2-1,NA,few,TRBV12-3/TRBV12-4,CASSLDLTSRRNEQFF,TGTGCCAGCAGTTTAGATTTAACTAGCAGACGGAATGAGCAGTTCTTC
TRBJ1-4,NA,NA,TRBV5-5,CASSLAPATNEKLFF,TGTGCCAGCAGCTTGGCCCCTGCAACTAATGAAAAACTGTTTTTT
TRBJ1-2,TRBD1,NA,TRBV5-1,CASSSRDRGNYGYTF,TGCGCCAGCAGCTCCCGGGACAGGGGTAACTATGGCTACACCTTC
TRBJ1-4,NA,NA,TRBV5-1,CASSRTATNEKLFF,TGCGCCAGCAGCCGGACGGCAACTAATGAAAAACTGTTTTTT
TRBJ2-5,TRBD2,few,TRBV20-1,CSARVPSGGQETQYF,TGCAGTGCTAGAGTTCCTAGCGGGGGTCAAGAGACCCAGTACTTC
TRBJ1-3,NA,few,TRBV27,CASSLGLPDSGNTIYF,TGTGCCAGCAGCCTGGGTTTACCTGATTCTGGAAACACCATATATTTT
TRBJ2-7,NA,NA,TRBV12-3/TRBV12-4,CASGRGGACEQYF,TGTGCCAGCGGACGGGGCGGAGCCTGCGAGCAGTACTTC
TRBJ2-3,TRBD1,many,TRBV7-9,CASSLGDRGHGTQYF,TGTGCCAGCAGCTTAGGGGACAGGGGTCATGGTACGCAGTATTTT
TRBJ2-1,TRBD2,NA,TRBV29-1,CSVTSGMKSSYNEQFF,TGCAGCGTTACTAGCGGGATGAAGTCATCCTACAATGAGCAGTTCTTC
TRBJ2-1,TRBD2,NA,TRBV29-1,CSVVSGSYNEQFF,TGCAGCGTTGTGAGCGGGAGCTACAATGAGCAGTTCTTC
TRBJ2-1,NA,few,TRBV25-1,CASGLGNNEQFF,TGTGCCAGCGGACTGGGGAACAATGAGCAGTTCTTC
TRBJ2-4,TRBD2,few,TRBV2,CASRGLEDIQYF,TGTGCCAGCAGGGGACTAGAGGACATTCAGTACTTC
TRBJ1-1,NA,NA,TRBV6-2/TRBV6-3,CASSYSRGARTEAFF,TGTGCCAGCAGTTACTCGAGGGGGGCAAGGACTGAAGCTTTCTTT
TRBJ1-4,TRBD1,many,TRBV30,CAWSGLGLGQGGRKLFF,TGTGCCTGGAGTGGTCTGGGACTTGGACAGGGGGGGAGAAAACTGTTTTTT
TRBJ2-7,NA,NA,TRBV5-1,CASRNGAGGYEQYF,TGCGCCAGCAGAAATGGTGCAGGAGGTTACGAGCAGTACTTC
TRBJ2-3,NA,few,TRBV20-1,CSFRGSFNLDTQYF,TGCAGTTTTAGAGGCTCCTTTAATTTGGATACGCAGTATTTT
TRBJ1-1,NA,few,TRBV5-1,CASSFIREGGTEAFF,TGCGCCAGCAGCTTCATTAGGGAAGGTGGCACTGAAGCTTTCTTT
TRBJ2-1,NA,NA,TRBV10-3,CAIRGLAGNNEQFF,TGTGCCATCAGGGGACTCGCGGGGAACAATGAGCAGTTCTTC
TRBJ2-2,NA,few,TRBV6-2/TRBV6-3,CASNHQPAGGELFF,TGTGCCAGCAATCACCAACCTGCTGGCGGGGAGCTGTTTTTT
TRBJ2-7,TRBD2,few,TRBV7-2,CASSLDIRGRAREQYF,TGTGCCAGCAGCTTAGATATACGGGGGAGGGCCCGCGAGCAGTACTTC
TRBJ2-5,TRBD1,many,TRBV7-3,CASSLNRDSQETQYF,TGTGCCAGCAGCTTAAACCGGGACAGCCAAGAGACCCAGTACTTC
TRBJ1-1,NA,NA,TRBV7-2,CASSFTTLAFF,TGTGCCAGCAGCTTTACGACGCTGGCTTTCTTT
TRBJ2-7,TRBD2,few,TRBV20-1,CSASSTSLSYEQYF,TGCAGTGCTAGTTCGACTAGCCTCTCTTACGAGCAGTACTTC
TRBJ2-3,NA,NA,TRBV3-1,CASSQADGDLTDTQYF,TGTGCCAGCAGCCAAGCGGACGGTGACCTCACAGATACGCAGTATTTT
TRBJ2-1,TRBD1,NA,TRBV10-3,CAISEYSWDREFNEQFF,TGTGCCATCAGTGAGTATAGCTGGGACAGGGAGTTCAATGAGCAGTTCTTC
TRBJ2-4,NA,NA,TRBV20-1,CSACDPLAKNIQYF,TGCAGTGCTTGTGACCCCCTAGCCAAAAACATTCAGTACTTC
TRBJ2-7,TRBD2,NA,TRBV7-2,CASSPGLAGNQGYEQYF,TGTGCCAGCAGCCCGGGACTAGCGGGAAATCAGGGCTACGAGCAGTACTTC
TRBJ1-2,NA,few,TRBV7-9,CASSSPGGVHRGYTF,TGTGCCAGCAGCTCCCCCGGGGGAGTCCATAGGGGCTACACCTTC
TRBJ2-2,NA,few,TRBV15,CATSSKAGELFF,TGTGCCACCAGCAGTAAGGCAGGGGAGCTGTTTTTT
TRBJ2-7,TRBD1,many,TRBV29-1,CSAGQKNYEQYF,TGCAGCGCGGGACAGAAAAACTACGAGCAGTACTTC
TRBJ2-7,TRBD1,NA,TRBV20-1,CSARSDRAGAYEQYF,TGCAGTGCTAGATCAGACAGGGCTGGGGCCTACGAGCAGTACTTC
TRBJ2-1,NA,NA,TRBV5-1,CASSLMQVTTNEQFF,TGCGCCAGCAGCTTGATGCAGGTTACGACCAATGAGCAGTTCTTC
TRBJ1-6,NA,few,TRBV7-3,CASSLSANSPLHF,TGTGCCAGCAGCTTAAGTGCCAATTCACCCCTCCACTTT
TRBJ2-1,TRBD2,NA,TRBV20-1,CSAAGLVSYNEQFF,TGCAGTGCAGCGGGACTAGTCTCCTACAATGAGCAGTTCTTC
TRBJ2-4,NA,few,TRBV6-2/TRBV6-3,CASSYPGNKDIQYF,TGTGCCAGCAGTTACCCAGGGAACAAAGACATTCAGTACTTC
TRBJ2-1,NA,NA,TRBV21-1,CASSATSLGLAICNEQFF,TGTGCCAGCAGCGCTACTTCTCTGGGACTAGCGATTTGCAATGAGCAGTTCTTC
TRBJ2-3,TRBD2,NA,TRBV3-1,CAGGLAGVLDTDTQYF,TGTGCCGGCGGGCTAGCGGGAGTCCTGGACACAGATACGCAGTATTTT
TRBJ2-7,NA,NA,TRBV12-3/TRBV12-4,CASSLSGRNYEQYF,TGTGCCAGCAGTTTAAGTGGCAGGAACTACGAGCAGTACTTC
TRBJ2-3,NA,few,TRBV27,CASPRTGAQYF,TGTGCCAGCCCTCGAACTGGGGCGCAGTATTTT
TRBJ2-7,NA,few,TRBV28,CASSLAGGVSYEQYF,TGTGCCAGCAGTTTAGCTGGCGGTGTTTCCTACGAGCAGTACTTC
TRBJ2-1,TRBD2,NA,TRBV7-2,CASSLARLAGAQMKQFF,TGTGCCAGCAGCTTGGCTAGACTAGCGGGAGCCCAAATGAAGCAGTTCTTC
TRBJ2-5,NA,few,TRBV7-2,CASSSLPGGYQETQYF,TGTGCCAGCAGCTCCTTGCCAGGGGGGTACCAAGAGACCCAGTACTTC
TRBJ2-3,TRBD2,NA,TRBV5-6,CASSLISGALTDTQYF,TGTGCCAGCAGCCTAATTAGCGGGGCGCTCACAGATACGCAGTATTTT
TRBJ2-3,NA,few,TRBV6-5,CASSPRTGDTQYF,TGTGCCAGCAGTCCTCGGACTGGAGATACGCAGTATTTT
TRBJ2-1,TRBD2,NA,TRBV29-1,CSVEDLHRGVLAGDNEQFF,TGCAGCGTTGAAGATCTTCATCGGGGGGTACTAGCGGGGGACAATGAGCAGTTCTTC
TRBJ2-5,TRBD1,few,TRBV5-1,CASEPGQGFGETQYF,TGCGCCAGTGAACCGGGACAGGGGTTCGGGGAGACCCAGTACTTC
TRBJ1-2,NA,NA,TRBV7-2,CASSYEAPYGYTF,TGTGCCAGCAGTTATGAGGCCCCCTATGGCTACACCTTC
TRBJ1-4,NA,NA,TRBV15,CATSRSPDEKLFF,TGTGCCACCAGCAGATCTCCTGATGAAAAACTGTTTTTT
TRBJ1-6,NA,NA,TRBV28,CASGPGYNSPLHF,TGTGCCAGCGGGCCGGGTTATAATTCACCCCTCCACTTT
TRBJ2-6,NA,few,TRBV9,CASSPPAGNPGANVLTF,TGTGCCAGCAGCCCCCCCGCCGGAAATCCTGGGGCCAACGTCCTGACTTTC
TRBJ1-2,NA,few,TRBV10-3,CAIRGQGADGYTF,TGTGCCATCAGGGGGCAGGGTGCAGATGGCTACACCTTC